The clone carrying this TCR beta chain showed up just a few times. This entry is derived from a study of cytomegalovirus exposure and HLA in healthy donors. This PCR relied on a set of 60 Vbeta primers and 13 Jbeta primers. This table comes from immunoSEQ multiplex PCR, and its TCRdb copy is limited to in-frame clones, with some not included. The sample contains 40,000 to 45,000 clones, roughly 60% of which appear only once. CDR1 is SGHRS, CDR2 YFSETQ, per germline. J lost 1 base, V lost 4 bases, and 7 bases had no gene match. The CDR3 sequence is 15 residues long. The chain is built from TRBV5-1 and TRBJ2-5; 7 bases line up with TRBD1. Sequenced input: PBMCs. The TCR was taken from a human donor in good health. Written as DNA, the CDR3 is TGCGCCAGCAGCCCTTATGGGACAGTCCAAGAGACCCAGTACTTC. Translating it yields CASSPYGTVQETQYF.